This T cell receptor (beta chain) appears in the sequencing data of a study of human thymus T cells. General study points: It looked as if thymic and blood repertoires used V and J genes in a biased way.

On this clone: Antigen unknown.

The data were produced by immunoSEQ multiplex PCR, yet TCRdb's version contains in-frame clones alone and is incomplete. This repertoire shows roughly 120,000 clones, around 94% found once; its top ten account for 0.024%. Thymic resections from corrective heart surgery supplied the tissue. This CDR3 is built from 14 residues. V lost 4 bases to trimming and J lost 7 bases; unmatched junction nucleotides: 8. The germline V gene has CDR1 MDHEN and CDR2 SYDVKM. The specimen was thymus tissue. The TCR sequence derives from a boy in the first two years of life with a congenital heart defect but otherwise immunologically healthy. The chain uses TRBV28 and TRBJ2-7; 9 bases are shared with TRBD1. As DNA, the CDR3 is TGTGCCAGCAGTTCACCACAGGGGGCTGAAGAGCAGTACTTC. Protein sequence: CASSSPQGAEEQYF.